These T cell receptor beta chains were read from a single sample in a study of persistence of HIV-infected CD4 T cells. The assay was immunoSEQ multiplex PCR, and TCRdb's table has in-frame clones only and misses some. The sample lists about 60,000 clones; roughly 77% were seen once. No antigens are known for them. Here the sequenced sample was CD4+ T cells sorted from PBMCs after roughly 18-hour stimulation, taken from a patient who received antiretroviral therapy. The receptors here all came from an adult man with HIV who was CMV-seropositive. CDR3s include the opening cysteine and the closing phenylalanine or tryptophan. D genes are given only for firm matches. Size is omitted from some rows. Given values are once, few, many or a class for expanded clones.

D gene: TRBD2; clone size: few; CDR3 length: 16; V gene: TRBV5-4; J gene: TRBJ2-1; CDR3 protein: CASSRPSSGGYNEQFF; CDR3 DNA: TGTGCCAGCAGTCGTCCTTCTAGCGGGGGATACAATGAGCAGTTCTTC
D gene: -; clone size: few; CDR3 length: 13; V gene: TRBV19; J gene: TRBJ1-2; CDR3 protein: CASSGLTVQGYTF; CDR3 DNA: TGTGCCAGTAGTGGGCTAACAGTGCAAGGCTACACCTTC
D gene: TRBD1; clone size: -; CDR3 length: 15; V gene: TRBV4-1; J gene: TRBJ2-7; CDR3 protein: CASSQIAGTVYEQYF; CDR3 DNA: TGCGCCAGCAGCCAGATCGCCGGGACAGTCTACGAGCAGTACTTC
D gene: TRBD1; clone size: -; CDR3 length: 15; V gene: TRBV7-2; J gene: TRBJ2-7; CDR3 protein: CASSLGDRGGNEQYF; CDR3 DNA: TGTGCCAGCAGCTTAGGGGACAGGGGAGGGAACGAGCAGTACTTC
D gene: -; clone size: few; CDR3 length: 16; V gene: TRBV3-1/TRBV3-2; J gene: TRBJ2-3; CDR3 protein: CASSQWRPGVPDTQYF; CDR3 DNA: TGTGCCAGCAGCCAATGGAGGCCAGGGGTCCCAGATACGCAGTATTTT
D gene: TRBD1; clone size: -; CDR3 length: 15; V gene: TRBV9; J gene: TRBJ1-5; CDR3 protein: CASSSQGTGNQPQHF; CDR3 DNA: TGTGCCAGCAGCTCCCAGGGGACAGGGAATCAGCCCCAGCATTTT
D gene: -; clone size: few; CDR3 length: 14; V gene: TRBV5-1; J gene: TRBJ1-6; CDR3 protein: CASSSEDRNSPLHF; CDR3 DNA: TGCGCCAGCAGTTCCGAGGACAGAAATTCACCCCTCCACTTT
D gene: TRBD1; clone size: -; CDR3 length: 16; V gene: TRBV5-1; J gene: TRBJ1-4; CDR3 protein: CASSFAGGTTNEKLFF; CDR3 DNA: TGCGCCAGCAGCTTTGCAGGGGGCACGACTAATGAAAAACTGTTTTTT
D gene: -; clone size: -; CDR3 length: 15; V gene: TRBV6-2/TRBV6-3; J gene: TRBJ2-5; CDR3 protein: CASSYSGQAGETQYF; CDR3 DNA: TGTGCCAGCAGTTACTCCGGACAGGCGGGGGAGACCCAGTACTTC
D gene: -; clone size: medium-sized; CDR3 length: 15; V gene: TRBV6-6; J gene: TRBJ2-2; CDR3 protein: CASNGQRSNTGELFF; CDR3 DNA: TGTGCCAGCAACGGACAGAGGTCGAACACCGGGGAGCTGTTTTTT
D gene: TRBD1; clone size: -; CDR3 length: 17; V gene: TRBV20-1; J gene: TRBJ1-5; CDR3 protein: CSASKTGIFYSNQPQHF; CDR3 DNA: TGCAGTGCTAGTAAGACAGGGATATTTTATAGCAATCAGCCCCAGCATTTT
D gene: -; clone size: once; CDR3 length: 14; V gene: TRBV7-2; J gene: TRBJ1-2; CDR3 protein: CASSLSDNNYGYTF; CDR3 DNA: TGTGCCAGCAGCTTAAGCGATAATAACTATGGCTACACCTTC
D gene: TRBD1; clone size: -; CDR3 length: 15; V gene: TRBV9; J gene: TRBJ1-2; CDR3 protein: CASSSPGTGVGGYTF; CDR3 DNA: TGTGCCAGCAGCTCACCCGGGACAGGGGTTGGCGGCTACACCTTC
D gene: TRBD1; clone size: -; CDR3 length: 14; V gene: TRBV3-1/TRBV3-2; J gene: TRBJ2-3; CDR3 protein: CASSQGTGGDTQYF; CDR3 DNA: TGTGCCAGCAGCCAAGGGACAGGGGGAGATACGCAGTATTTT
D gene: -; clone size: -; CDR3 length: 15; V gene: TRBV6-5; J gene: TRBJ1-2; CDR3 protein: CASSQARGINYGYTF; CDR3 DNA: TGTGCCAGCAGCCAGGCTAGGGGTATTAACTATGGCTACACCTTC
D gene: TRBD1; clone size: -; CDR3 length: 15; V gene: TRBV19; J gene: TRBJ2-3; CDR3 protein: CASRSDRMATDTQYF; CDR3 DNA: TGTGCCAGTCGGTCGGACAGGATGGCCACAGATACGCAGTATTTT
D gene: -; clone size: -; CDR3 length: 14; V gene: TRBV19; J gene: TRBJ1-5; CDR3 protein: CASSSWADNQPQHF; CDR3 DNA: TGTGCCAGTTCTTCCTGGGCCGACAATCAGCCCCAGCATTTT
D gene: -; clone size: -; CDR3 length: 14; V gene: TRBV6-5; J gene: TRBJ1-2; CDR3 protein: CASRFGARDGGYTF; CDR3 DNA: TGTGCCAGCAGGTTTGGGGCCAGGGATGGTGGCTACACCTTC
D gene: -; clone size: -; CDR3 length: 15; V gene: TRBV7-2; J gene: TRBJ1-1; CDR3 protein: CASSRSGQLNTEAFF; CDR3 DNA: TGTGCCAGCAGCCGGTCCGGACAGCTGAACACTGAAGCTTTCTTT
D gene: -; clone size: -; CDR3 length: 15; V gene: TRBV6-5; J gene: TRBJ1-2; CDR3 protein: CASSYMGRGTYGYTF; CDR3 DNA: TGTGCCAGCAGTTACATGGGGCGGGGGACCTATGGCTACACCTTC
D gene: -; clone size: once; CDR3 length: 14; V gene: TRBV5-1; J gene: TRBJ1-1; CDR3 protein: CASSFNGRDGEAFF; CDR3 DNA: TGCGCCAGCAGCTTTAACGGCCGGGATGGTGAAGCTTTCTTT
D gene: -; clone size: -; CDR3 length: 11; V gene: TRBV28; J gene: TRBJ2-1; CDR3 protein: CASRATNEQFF; CDR3 DNA: TGTGCCAGCAGGGCTACCAATGAGCAGTTCTTC